Described below is a single TCR beta chain sequence and its context. This entry belongs to a study of blood T cell repertoires in COVID-19. Background on the study: Italy, Spain and the United States were the sources of the convalescent and acute COVID-19 samples. The analysed material was cDNA or gDNA that came from T cells, B-cell-depleted T cells, or PBMCs.

The data were produced by immunoSEQ multiplex PCR, yet TCRdb's version contains in-frame clones alone and is incomplete. This sample has around 65,000 clones, with roughly three quarters found just once. The V end was cut by 1 base, the J end by 7 bases, with 8 bases between. This CDR3 spans 13 amino acids. Germline-derived CDR1 and CDR2 are GTSNPN and SVGIG (reference sequence). The receptor's source is a man aged 55 to 70 with acute or convalescent COVID-19. What was sequenced was peripheral blood. The chain couples TRBV30 to TRBJ1-6, with D perhaps TRBD1 (5 bases). The CDR3 protein is CAWSEDSNSPLHF. The CDR3 bases are TGTGCCTGGAGTGAAGACAGCAATTCACCCCTCCACTTT.